This TCR beta chain derives from a study of blood T cells in healthy people across ages. With a J-beta primer mix and a sample-barcoded 5' primer, a second PCR ran roughly 6 to 12 cycles. TCRdb processed the 5' RACE reads anew with MiXCR; each CDR3 protein has one entry. The sample contains some 880,000 distinct CDR3 sequences, approximately 35% of which appear only once. CDR3 size: 11 residues. Between the trimmed V and J ends, which lost 8 bases and 10 bases, there was a span of 12 bases. CDR1 and CDR2 (germline): MDHEN, SYDVKM. The chain links TRBV28 to TRBJ2-1; D gene unclear. The source of this sequence is a man aged 18 to 29 in good health. Sequences were obtained from blood. In DNA form, the CDR3 reads TGTGCCAGCGGTAGGGTCAGGGAGCAGTTCTTC. It encodes CASGRVREQFF.